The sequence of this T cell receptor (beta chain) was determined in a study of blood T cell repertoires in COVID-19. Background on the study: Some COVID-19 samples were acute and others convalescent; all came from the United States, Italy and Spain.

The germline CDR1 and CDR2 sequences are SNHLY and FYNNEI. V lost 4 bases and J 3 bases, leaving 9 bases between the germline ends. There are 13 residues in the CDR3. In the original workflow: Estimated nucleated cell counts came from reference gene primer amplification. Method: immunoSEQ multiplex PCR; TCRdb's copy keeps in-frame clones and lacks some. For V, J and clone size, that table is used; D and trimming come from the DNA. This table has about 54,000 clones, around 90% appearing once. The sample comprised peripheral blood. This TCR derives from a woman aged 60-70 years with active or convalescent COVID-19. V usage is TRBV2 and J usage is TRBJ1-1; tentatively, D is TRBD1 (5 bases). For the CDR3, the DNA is TGTGCCAGCAGTGCAGAGACAGACACTGAAGCTTTCTTT. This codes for CASSAETDTEAFF.